Listed here are 21 T cell receptor beta chains from one sample, sequenced in a study of cytomegalovirus exposure and HLA in healthy donors. The PCR had 60 Vbeta and 13 Jbeta primers. Some clones are missing from TCRdb's copy, which holds only in-frame ones; the method was immunoSEQ multiplex PCR. The sample consists of around 200,000 clones, 75% to 85% of them appearing once. Material for sequencing was PBMCs. The origin of the receptors is a boy aged 5-17 years in good health and CMV-seronegative.

The gene calls are TRBV4-1 and TRBJ1-4; 7 bases are a match to TRBD1. The CDR3 has 15 amino acids. Germline CDR1 MGHRA, CDR2 YSYEKL. Trimming removed 5 bases from V and 5 bases from J; junction bases left unmatched: 8. CDR3 nucleotide sequence: TGCGCCAGCAGCACGGACAGGTCGGGGAATGAAAAACTGTTTTTT. Protein product: CASSTDRSGNEKLFF.

V is TRBV7-8 and J is TRBJ2-7; TRBD1 is a possible D gene (5 bases). V lost 1 base, J lost 7 bases, and 23 bases lay in between. Germline V CDR1 and CDR2: SGHVS, FQNEAQ. The CDR3 length is 17 residues. This chain's CDR3 is CASSLDPSREALGEQYF. CDR3 nucleotides: TGTGCCAGCAGCTTAGACCCGAGCAGGGAAGCCTTGGGGGAGCAGTACTTC.

This sequence joins TRBV7-9 and TRBJ1-4; 7 bases are a match to TRBD1. This CDR3 is built from 15 residues. Germline trimming cut 2 bases from V and 8 bases from J; bases unmatched to any gene: 8. From germline, CDR1 is SEHNR and CDR2 FQNEAQ (reference sequence). As DNA, the CDR3 is TGTGCCAGCAGCTTAAAGACAGGGAGTAGCGAAAAACTGTTTTTT. Translation: CASSLKTGSSEKLFF.

J is TRBJ1-4 and V is TRBV6-1, with 10 positions matching TRBD1. In germline, CDR1 is MNHNS, CDR2 SASEGT. CDR3 length: 17 amino acids. V lost 4 bases to trimming and J lost 2 bases; unmatched junction nucleotides: 7. The CDR3 bases are TGTGCCAGCAGTGGCCGGGACAGGGGCTTTACTAATGAAAAACTGTTTTTT. Translating it yields CASSGRDRGFTNEKLFF.

The chain carries TRBV7-9 and TRBJ2-1; D not certain. The CDR3 runs 13 residues. V was shortened by 1 base and J by 3 bases, with 4 bases between the two germline ends. Germline V gene lookup returns CDR1 SEHNR and CDR2 FQNEAQ (reference sequence). The CDR3 reads CASSLESYNEQFF. The CDR3 bases are TGTGCCAGCAGCTTAGAGAGCTACAATGAGCAGTTCTTC.

In its sample, this clone was seen once. At one boundary the junction diverges from the germline segment, which might be a read error. This chain connects TRBV11-3 to TRBJ2-2; tentatively, D is TRBD2 (5 bases). Germline CDR1 SGHNT, CDR2 YENEEA. CDR3 length equals 13 residues. CDR3 residues: CASSPGNAGELFF. The CDR3 coding sequence is TGTGCCAGCAGCCCGGGGAACGCCGGGGAGCTGTTTTTT.

The rearrangement joins TRBV6-1 to TRBJ2-5; D uncertain. V was trimmed by 6 bases and J by 3 bases, leaving 14 bases between them. CDR3 size: 14 residues. CDR1 and CDR2 (germline): MNHNS, SASEGT. The CDR3: CASSLIKQEETQYF. The CDR3, as DNA: TGTGCCAGCAGCTTAATCAAGCAGGAAGAGACCCAGTACTTC.

This clone turned up a few times. CDR3 DNA: TGTGCCAGCAGTTCTAACAGGGGGGTGGCAGCTTTCTTT. It specifies CASSSNRGVAAFF. The chain joins TRBV27 to TRBJ1-1; 8 nucleotides line up with TRBD1. V dropped 4 bases and J dropped 10; count of bases not matched to a gene: 8. The CDR3 is 13 residues long. The germline V gene has CDR1 MNHEY and CDR2 SMNVEV (reference sequence).

The rearrangement uses TRBV11-3 and TRBJ2-2, with D possibly being TRBD1 (6 bases). The V end was cut by 6 bases, the J end by 1 base, with 12 bases between. Germline V gives CDR1 SGHNT, CDR2 YENEEA. The CDR3 has 15 amino acids. The CDR3 region is CASSNWGQNTGELFF. CDR3 in DNA: TGTGCCAGCAGTAATTGGGGACAGAACACCGGGGAGCTGTTTTTT.

The rearrangement uses TRBV5-4 and TRBJ2-7, with 11 positions matching TRBD2. Germline V gene sequence: CDR1 SGHNT, CDR2 YYREEE (reference sequence). There are 17 residues in the CDR3. V shed 0 bases and J 5 bases; nucleotides not matched to a gene: 10. CDR3 sequence reads: CASSLAPGLADSDEQYF. As DNA, the CDR3 is TGTGCCAGCAGCTTGGCCCCGGGACTAGCGGATTCTGACGAGCAGTACTTC.

The chain has TRBV7-6 and TRBJ2-1, with 13 bases that match TRBD2. Germline V lookup: CDR1 SGHVS, CDR2 FNYEAQ. The CDR3 length is 15 residues. The junction had 3 bases not matched to a gene; V was cut back by 5 bases and J by 5 bases. CDR3 nucleotide sequence: TGTGCCAGCAGCCCGGGACTAGCGGGGAACAATGAGCAGTTCTTC. It yields the protein CASSPGLAGNNEQFF.

The chain has TRBV9 and TRBJ2-1; TRBD2 aligns across 16 bases. Trimming removed 5 bases from V and 9 bases from J; junction bases left unmatched: 8. The CDR3 is 16 residues long. Germline lookup yields CDR1 SGDLS and CDR2 YYNGEE. CDR3 sequence: CASSRSGTSGRGEQFF. CDR3 sequence (DNA): TGTGCCAGCAGTCGTAGCGGGACTAGCGGGAGGGGTGAGCAGTTCTTC. The full variable domain, completed using reference TRBV9 and TRBJ2-1, is DSGVTQTPKHLITATGQRVTLRCSPRSGDLSVYWYQQSLDQGLQFLIQYYNGEERAKGNILERFSAQQFPDLHSELNLSSLELGDSALYFCASSRSGTSGRGEQFFGPGTRLTVL.

J is TRBJ1-4 and V is TRBV6-1; D is undetermined. The V and J ends lost 3 bases and 4 bases respectively, with 12 bases between them. Germline V gene lookup returns CDR1 MNHNS and CDR2 SASEGT. CDR3 size: 15 residues. In DNA form, the CDR3 reads TGTGCCAGCAGTGATGGAGGGTGGGATAATGAAAAACTGTTTTTT. It codes for CASSDGGWDNEKLFF.

The genes are TRBV30 and TRBJ1-1, with D maybe TRBD1 (6 bases). CDR1 GTSNPN and CDR2 SVGIG come from the germline V gene (reference sequence). V was trimmed by 5 bases and J by 5 bases, leaving 12 bases between them. There are 12 residues in the CDR3. CDR3 protein: CAWRGGRTEAFF. The CDR3 coding sequence is TGTGCCTGGCGTGGGGGCAGGACTGAAGCTTTCTTT.

This clone was picked up one time. V is TRBV19 and J is TRBJ2-3; D is unresolved. CDR3 length equals 14 residues. Germline V gene lookup returns CDR1 LNHDA and CDR2 SQIVND (reference sequence). Trimming removed 3 bases from V and 2 bases from J, with 9 bases in between. CDR3 protein: CASSIPALTDTQYF. The DNA for the CDR3 is TGTGCCAGTAGTATTCCCGCACTCACAGATACGCAGTATTTT.

The chain combines TRBV14 with TRBJ2-1; a weak D match, TRBD1 (6 bases). Germline V gene data show CDR1 as SGHDN and CDR2 as FVKESK. This CDR3 is built from 14 residues. Trimming removed 6 bases at V and 8 bases at J, with 17 bases between. The CDR3 region has the DNA TGTGCCAGCAGGGTCTCAGGGGAGTTCCATGAGCAGTTCTTC. Amino acid sequence: CASRVSGEFHEQFF.

The J gene is TRBJ1-2, the V gene TRBV5-1; D gene unclear. The CDR3 is 16 residues long. Germline loops: CDR1 SGHRS, CDR2 YFSETQ. Trimming took off 4 bases at V and 1 base at J, with 17 bases between the two ends. Here the CDR3 DNA reads TGCGCCAGCAGCCCGGGAGATAGTACCAGTAACTATGGCTACACCTTC. Translation: CASSPGDSTSNYGYTF.

The chain joins TRBV9 to TRBJ2-1; 12 bases agree with TRBD2. With V trimmed by 4 bases and J by 2 bases, 4 bases remained unmatched. This CDR3 has 16 residues. The V gene's germline CDR1 is SGDLS and CDR2 YYNGEE. CDR3 protein: CASSRTSGEPYNEQFF. CDR3 bases: TGTGCCAGCAGCAGGACTAGCGGGGAGCCCTACAATGAGCAGTTCTTC.

This chain links TRBV4-2 with TRBJ2-5, with 9 nucleotides matching TRBD2. CDR3 length: 16 amino acids. Germline V gene data show CDR1 as LGHNA and CDR2 as YNFKEQ. With 0 bases clipped from V and 3 bases from J, the junction kept 5 bases outside the gene matches. The CDR3 region is CASSQDLGLAEETQYF. The CDR3 DNA follows: TGTGCCAGCAGCCAAGATCTGGGACTAGCTGAAGAGACCCAGTACTTC.

This rearrangement joins TRBV27 to TRBJ2-7; TRBD1 matches 9 bases. Germline lookup yields CDR1 MNHEY and CDR2 SMNVEV (reference sequence). Losses at the gene ends were 5 bases for V and 0 bases for J; bases not matched to a gene: 5. The CDR3 loop spans 15 amino acids. Here the CDR3 DNA reads TGTGCCAGCAGTGACAGGGGGTATCCCTCCTACGAGCAGTACTTC. Its protein is CASSDRGYPSYEQYF.

V is TRBV11-2 and J is TRBJ2-5, with TRBD1 matching 7 bases. The last part of the DNA fits TRBJ2-7 better; the J call may be wrong. Germline V CDR1 and CDR2: SGHAT, FQNNGV. There are 15 residues in the CDR3. This CDR3 is CASSSPRGLRHEQYF. As DNA, the CDR3 is TGTGCCAGCAGCTCGCCTAGGGGGCTACGCCACGAGCAGTACTTC.